The 26 T cell receptor beta chains below were found in one sample sequenced in a study of PD-1 blockade in classical Hodgkin lymphoma. This sample's time point: cycle 4 day 1 (C4D1), after more than five weeks of nivolumab. The patients all showed relapse after autologous stem cell transplantation, while their brentuximab vedotin exposure varied. Some clones are missing from TCRdb's copy, which holds only in-frame ones; the method was immunoSEQ multiplex PCR. The table records tens of thousands of clones, around 85% of them present only once. The sample in question was peripheral blood mononuclear cells (PBMCs), obtained before the fourth cycle of nivolumab. The receptors were sampled from a human donor with classical Hodgkin lymphoma.

The chain combines TRBV18 with TRBJ1-1, with D possibly being TRBD1 (5 bases). There are 13 residues in the CDR3. Trimming took 5 bases from V and 3 from J, leaving 10 bases between them. Looked up from germline, CDR1 is KGHSH and CDR2 is LQKENI. The DNA for the CDR3 is TGTGCCAGCTCAGCCGGGACGGACACTGAAGCTTTCTTT. Protein: CASSAGTDTEAFF.

The chain joins TRBV5-1 to TRBJ2-2; 7 bases align to TRBD1. The CDR3 is 16 residues long. CDR1 and CDR2 from the germline V gene are SGHRS and YFSETQ. J lost 1 base, V lost 4 bases, and 7 bases had no gene match. CDR3 residues: CASSPRDSLNTGELFF. The CDR3 DNA follows: TGCGCCAGCAGCCCCCGGGACAGCCTGAACACCGGGGAGCTGTTTTTT.

The DNA for the CDR3 is TGTGCCAGCAGCCCCCGGGACATGAACACTGAAGCTTTCTTT. This sequence encodes CASSPRDMNTEAFF. The chain has TRBV7-6 and TRBJ1-1; weak D call: TRBD1 (6 bases). Germline CDR1 reads SGHVS; CDR2 reads FNYEAQ. The CDR3 has 14 amino acids. Trimming left V 5 bases short and J 0 bases short, with 10 bases between.

The rearrangement links TRBV11-1 to TRBJ2-1; D not resolved. This CDR3 contains 12 residues. Germline CDR1 reads SGHAT; CDR2 reads FQDESV (reference sequence). V was trimmed by 5 bases and J by 6 bases, leaving 8 bases between them. The CDR3 is CASSPPGNEQFF. The CDR3 coding sequence is TGTGCCAGCAGCCCCCCCGGCAATGAGCAGTTCTTC.

In this sample, this clone turned up once. The V gene is TRBV11-3, the J gene TRBJ2-3; 12 nucleotides agree with TRBD2. The CDR3 consists of 16 residues. CDR1 is SGHNT, CDR2 YENEEA, per germline. Trimming at V came to 5 bases and at J to 2 bases, leaving 5 bases not matched to a gene. The CDR3 protein is CASSKLAGGFTDTQYF. In nucleotides, the CDR3 is TGTGCCAGCAGCAAACTAGCGGGGGGCTTCACAGATACGCAGTATTTT.

The chain couples TRBV9 to TRBJ2-5; 9 nucleotides agree with TRBD2. J gave up 4 bases and V 2 bases, and 12 bases lay outside the gene matches. CDR3 length: 17 residues. Looked up from germline, CDR1 is SGDLS and CDR2 is YYNGEE. CDR3: CASSVDVPAGGLETQYF. CDR3 in DNA: TGTGCCAGCAGCGTCGACGTCCCAGCGGGGGGTCTAGAGACCCAGTACTTC.

The chain's CDR3 is CASSFFQGVHEQYF. The CDR3 region has the DNA TGTGCCAGCAGCTTTTTCCAGGGGGTTCACGAGCAGTACTTC. The chain has TRBV11-1 and TRBJ2-7; 7 positions match TRBD1. The CDR3 has 14 residues. Looked up from germline, CDR1 is SGHAT and CDR2 is FQDESV (reference sequence). Trimming removed 3 bases from V and 5 bases from J; junction bases left unmatched: 7. The variable domain in full, with the rest retrieved from reference TRBV11-1 and TRBJ2-7, is EAEVAQSPRYKITEKSQAVAFWCDPISGHATLYWYRQILGQGPELLVQFQDESVVDDSQLPKDRFSAERLKGVDSTLKIQPAELGDSAMYLCASSFFQGVHEQYFGPGTRLTVT.

The genes are TRBV4-3 and TRBJ1-3, with 9 positions matching TRBD1. CDR3 length: 14 amino acids. The J segment lost 6 bases and the V segment lost 4 bases, leaving 4 bases of the junction unmatched. Germline assignment: CDR1 LGHNA and CDR2 YSLEER. The CDR3: CASSPGQGINTIYF. CDR3 DNA: TGCGCCAGCAGCCCGGGACAGGGCATAAACACCATATATTTT.

The chain recombines TRBV10-1 with TRBJ1-1, with D possibly being TRBD1 (5 bases). The CDR3 has 13 residues. Looked up from germline, CDR1 is WNHNN and CDR2 is SYGVQD (reference sequence). V was clipped by 5 bases and J by 6 bases, with 13 bases between them. CDR3 amino acids: CASSLRTGAEAFF. In DNA, the CDR3 is TGCGCCAGCAGTTTACGGACGGGGGCTGAAGCTTTCTTT.

This chain connects TRBV7-9 to TRBJ2-3; D is possibly TRBD1 (5 bases). CDR1 and CDR2 (germline): SEHNR, FQNEAQ (reference sequence). The CDR3 loop spans 12 amino acids. The germline V and J ends were trimmed by 5 bases and 6 bases, with 9 bases remaining between them. The CDR3: CASSIGVDTQYF. CDR3 nucleotides: TGTGCCAGCAGCATAGGGGTGGATACGCAGTATTTT.

V gene TRBV12-5 combines with J gene TRBJ2-5, with D possibly matching TRBD1 (5 bases). CDR1 LGHNT and CDR2 FRNRAP come from the germline V gene. Deletions cut 6 bases from V and 5 bases from J, with 10 bases between. This CDR3 is built from 12 residues. The CDR3 region has the DNA TGTGCTAGTGGCCCAGGGTTGGAGACCCAGTACTTC. Protein: CASGPGLETQYF.

This sequence joins TRBV20-1 and TRBJ2-7; D is undetermined. The CDR3 extends over 11 amino acids. Trimming removed 6 bases from V and 3 bases from J, with 9 bases in between. Germline loops: CDR1 DFQATT, CDR2 SNEGSKA (reference sequence). DNA for the CDR3: TGCAGTGCCCCCCAGAACTACGAGCAGTACTTC. It codes for CSAPQNYEQYF.

This clone occurred a few times. The CDR3 DNA follows: TGCGCCAGCAGCCAAGGTTACTCCCCTCGGACAGAAAAACTGTTTTTT. Translation gives CASSQGYSPRTEKLFF. This chain connects TRBV4-3 to TRBJ1-4, with D perhaps TRBD1 (5 bases). Between the trimmed V and J ends, which lost 1 base and 8 bases, there was a span of 17 bases. Germline CDR1 reads LGHNA; CDR2 reads YSLEER. This CDR3 has 16 residues.

The chain recombines TRBV27 with TRBJ1-1, with a weak D call TRBD1 (5 bases). With 4 bases removed from V and 5 bases from J, the gap between germline ends came to 17 bases. This CDR3 comprises 15 residues. Germline assignment: CDR1 MNHEY and CDR2 SMNVEV (reference sequence). CDR3 sequence: CASSSVNVWGTEAFF. The CDR3 DNA follows: TGTGCCAGCAGTTCGGTTAATGTCTGGGGGACTGAAGCTTTCTTT.

This clone was seen once. The rearrangement uses TRBV19 and TRBJ1-1; D ambiguous. V lost 5 bases to trimming and J lost 5 bases, with 9 bases between them. Germline CDR1 and CDR2: LNHDA and SQIVND (reference sequence). The CDR3 consists of 12 residues. The CDR3 loop reads CASSSLRTEAFF. The CDR3 DNA reads TGTGCCAGTAGTTCTCTACGGACTGAAGCTTTCTTT.

The rearrangement uses TRBV10-2 and TRBJ1-4, with no clear D. CDR3 length: 12 residues. Trimming took off 7 bases at V and 8 bases at J, with 11 bases between the two ends. Germline CDR1 WSHSY, CDR2 SAAADI. This CDR3 is CASTHPGEKLFF. The CDR3 nucleotides read TGCGCCAGCACTCACCCTGGCGAAAAACTGTTTTTT.

The V and J genes are TRBV6-1 and TRBJ1-1, with a tentative D call TRBD1 (6 bases). V lost 6 bases and J lost 1, with 12 bases in between. Per the germline V gene, CDR1 is MNHNS and CDR2 is SASEGT. The CDR3 sequence is 14 residues long. CDR3 sequence: CASSDLGGNTEAFF. For the CDR3, the DNA is TGTGCCAGCAGCGACCTAGGGGGGAACACTGAAGCTTTCTTT.

The chain joins TRBV5-1 to TRBJ1-2, with a weak D call TRBD1 (5 bases). Per germline, CDR1 SGHRS and CDR2 YFSETQ. The CDR3 runs 15 residues. V was shortened by 0 bases and J by 3 bases, with 12 bases between the two germline ends. CDR3 residues: CASSLDSGKDYGYTF. Written as DNA, the CDR3 is TGCGCCAGCAGCTTGGATTCAGGGAAGGACTATGGCTACACCTTC.

The chain combines TRBV27 with TRBJ2-1, with D possibly matching TRBD2 (6 bases). The germline gives CDR1 MNHEY, CDR2 SMNVEV (reference sequence). The CDR3 runs to 15 residues. V was pared by 2 bases and J by 0 bases, with 8 bases between. The CDR3 sequence is CASSLRGSSYNEQFF. The DNA of the CDR3 is TGTGCCAGCAGTTTACGGGGGAGCTCCTACAATGAGCAGTTCTTC.

V usage is TRBV7-9 and J usage is TRBJ2-1; TRBD2 aligns across 11 bases. The CDR3 runs 16 residues. CDR1 SEHNR and CDR2 FQNEAQ come from the germline V gene (reference sequence). Germline trimming cut 5 bases from V and 4 bases from J; bases unmatched to any gene: 7. CDR3 amino acids: CASSTRTSGLYNEQFF. As DNA, the CDR3 is TGTGCCAGCAGCACCCGGACTAGCGGGTTATACAATGAGCAGTTCTTC.

The chain's CDR3 is CASSGDSREQYF. The CDR3 bases are TGTGCCAGCAGTGGGGACAGCCGCGAGCAGTACTTC. The chain joins TRBV2 to TRBJ2-7; TRBD1 agrees at 7 bases. The germline V gene encodes CDR1 SNHLY and CDR2 FYNNEI. Trimming at V came to 4 bases and at J to 6 bases, leaving 3 bases not matched to a gene. The CDR3 has 12 amino acids.

The V gene is TRBV6-5, the J gene TRBJ2-7; a weak D match, TRBD2 (5 bases). CDR1 and CDR2 from the germline V gene are MNHEY and SVGAGI. CDR3 length: 15 amino acids. V gave up 6 bases and J gave up 7 bases, with 22 bases separating them. CDR3 nucleotides: TGTGCCAGCAGGCTTTCTGCCTCTAAGTCGGGAGAGCAGTACTTC. It is translated as CASRLSASKSGEQYF.

The V call is TRBV28, the J call TRBJ1-1; D gene ambiguous. The germline CDR1 and CDR2 sequences are MDHEN and SYDVKM. The V end was cut by 6 bases, the J end by 2 bases, with 13 bases between. The CDR3 spans 14 residues. The CDR3 sequence: CASRPADLNTEAFF. CDR3 DNA: TGTGCCAGCAGGCCCGCGGATCTAAACACTGAAGCTTTCTTT.

The chain is built from TRBV4-2 and TRBJ1-1; weak D call: TRBD1 (6 bases). The germline CDR1 and CDR2 sequences are LGHNA and YNFKEQ. Trimming took off 4 bases at V and 4 bases at J, with 19 bases between the two ends. CDR3 size: 16 residues. Here the CDR3 DNA reads TGTGCCAGCAGCCTAGACTCAGGGGTAGAGACCACTGAAGCTTTCTTT. As protein: CASSLDSGVETTEAFF.

This clone was observed once. The genes are TRBV5-4 and TRBJ1-2; no reliable D call. The V and J ends lost 0 bases and 2 bases respectively, with 8 bases between them. CDR1 SGHNT and CDR2 YYREEE come from the germline V gene (reference sequence). There are 14 residues in the CDR3. CDR3: CASSLDRQNYGYTF. CDR3 sequence (DNA): TGTGCCAGCAGCTTGGATCGGCAGAACTATGGCTACACCTTC.

The V gene is TRBV6-1, the J gene TRBJ2-5; the match to TRBD1 covers 11 bases. CDR1 is MNHNS, CDR2 SASEGT, per germline. This CDR3 has 15 residues. The V gene end was trimmed by 1 base and the J gene end by 5 bases; junction bases not matched to a gene: 3. CDR3 nucleotide sequence: TGTGCCAGCAGTGAAGGGACAGGGGGCGCCGAGACCCAGTACTTC. Its protein is CASSEGTGGAETQYF.